These 6 T cell receptor beta chains were all obtained from the same sample, sequenced in a study of identical twins' blood T cells. TCRdb called the 5' RACE reads again in MiXCR, with one record for every CDR3 protein. This table holds fewer than 450,000 distinct CDR3 sequences, 28% found once. The sequencing sample was made of PBMCs. The receptors come from a woman aged 18 to 49 in good health.

In this sample, this clonotype turned up a few times. The chain links TRBV4-3 to TRBJ1-1; 8 bases line up with TRBD1. With 3 bases clipped from V and 4 bases from J, the junction kept 10 bases outside the gene matches. This CDR3 contains 16 residues. CDR1 is LGHNA, CDR2 YSLEER, per germline. As DNA, the CDR3 is TGCGCCAGCAGCCACCTACCTGACAGGGGTTTCACTGAAGCTTTCTTT. Protein: CASSHLPDRGFTEAFF.

This clonotype occurred a few times. The CDR3 DNA is TGCGCCAGCACCACGCGCGGGGCGGACACTGAAGCTTTCTTT. As protein: CASTTRGADTEAFF. The chain carries TRBV5-1 and TRBJ1-1; D perhaps matches TRBD1 (5 bases). V shed 6 bases and J shed 3 bases, with 15 bases lying between them. This CDR3 is built from 14 residues. CDR1 SGHRS and CDR2 YFSETQ come from the germline V gene.

The gene calls are TRBV9 and TRBJ2-7, with D tentatively TRBD2 (5 bases). V was trimmed by 7 bases and J by 4 bases, leaving 9 bases between them. This CDR3 comprises 11 residues. Germline values: CDR1 SGDLS, CDR2 YYNGEE. CDR3 nucleotide sequence: TGTGCCAGCGGTAGCGAGTACGAGCAGTACTTC. Its protein is CASGSEYEQYF.

V is TRBV5-1 and J is TRBJ1-2; D not certain. V dropped 0 bases and J dropped 6 bases, with 15 bases sitting between them. The CDR3 is 15 amino acids. Germline lookup yields CDR1 SGHRS and CDR2 YFSETQ. DNA of the CDR3: TGCGCCAGCAGCTTGGAACCTCACTTACTCAATGGCTACACCTTC. It yields the protein CASSLEPHLLNGYTF.

This clonotype was seen repeatedly, ten times or more. The rearrangement links TRBV30 to TRBJ1-1, with a possible D match to TRBD1 (5 bases). Trimming took off 1 base at V and 1 base at J, with 10 bases between the two ends. CDR3 length equals 14 residues. The germline gives CDR1 GTSNPN, CDR2 SVGIG (reference sequence). DNA for the CDR3: TGTGCCTGGAGTGCCGCGGGACGGAACACTGAAGCTTTCTTT. Translating it yields CAWSAAGRNTEAFF.

This clonotype is deemed medium-sized (0.01 to 0.1%). This rearrangement joins TRBV5-1 to TRBJ1-1; no clear D. V gave up 4 bases and J gave up 3 bases, with 19 bases separating them. The CDR3 extends over 16 amino acids. CDR1 is SGHRS, CDR2 YFSETQ, per germline. The CDR3 nucleotides read TGCGCCAGCAGCCCGATGAAGCTTCTCATTGACACTGAAGCTTTCTTT. It yields the protein CASSPMKLLIDTEAFF.